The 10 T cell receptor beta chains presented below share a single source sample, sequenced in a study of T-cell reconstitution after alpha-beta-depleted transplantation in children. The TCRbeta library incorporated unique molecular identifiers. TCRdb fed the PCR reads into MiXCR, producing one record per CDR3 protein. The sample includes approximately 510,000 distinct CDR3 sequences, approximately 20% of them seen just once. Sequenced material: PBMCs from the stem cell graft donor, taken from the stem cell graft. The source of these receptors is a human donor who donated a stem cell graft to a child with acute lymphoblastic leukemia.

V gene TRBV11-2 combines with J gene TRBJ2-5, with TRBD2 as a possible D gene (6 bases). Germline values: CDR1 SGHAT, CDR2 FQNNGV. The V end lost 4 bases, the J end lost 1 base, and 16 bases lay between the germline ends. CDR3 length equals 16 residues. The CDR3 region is CASSSLSGDSQETQYF. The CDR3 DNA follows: TGTGCCAGCAGCTCCCTCTCGGGAGATTCCCAAGAGACCCAGTACTTC.

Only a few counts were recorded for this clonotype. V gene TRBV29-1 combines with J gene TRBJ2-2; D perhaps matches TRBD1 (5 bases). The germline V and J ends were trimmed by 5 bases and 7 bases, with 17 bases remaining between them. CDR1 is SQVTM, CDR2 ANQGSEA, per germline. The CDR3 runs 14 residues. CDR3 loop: CSVPVGGRGGELFF. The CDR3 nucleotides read TGCAGCGTTCCCGTAGGTGGAAGGGGCGGGGAGCTGTTTTTT.

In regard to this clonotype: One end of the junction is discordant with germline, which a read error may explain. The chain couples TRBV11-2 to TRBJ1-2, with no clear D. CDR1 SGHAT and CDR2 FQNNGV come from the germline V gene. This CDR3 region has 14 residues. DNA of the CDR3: TGTGCCAGCAGCTTAGCCCCCTCTAACTATGGCGACACCTTC. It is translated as CASSLAPSNYGDTF.

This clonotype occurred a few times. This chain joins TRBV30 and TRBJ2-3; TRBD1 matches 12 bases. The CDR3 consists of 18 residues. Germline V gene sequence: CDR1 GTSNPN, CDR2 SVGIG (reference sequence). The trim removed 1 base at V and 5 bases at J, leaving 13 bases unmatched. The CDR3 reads CAWSASPPGTGGQDTQYF. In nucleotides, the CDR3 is TGTGCCTGGAGTGCTTCTCCGCCCGGGACAGGGGGCCAAGATACGCAGTATTTT.

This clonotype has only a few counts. The CDR3 loop reads CATSRGYQGTDTQYF. The CDR3 DNA sequence: TGTGCCACCAGCAGAGGTTACCAGGGCACAGATACGCAGTATTTT. V is TRBV15 and J is TRBJ2-3; D remains ambiguous. V lost 1 base to trimming and J lost 1 base, with 9 bases between them. Germline values: CDR1 LNHNV, CDR2 YYDKDF (reference sequence). This CDR3 region has 15 residues.

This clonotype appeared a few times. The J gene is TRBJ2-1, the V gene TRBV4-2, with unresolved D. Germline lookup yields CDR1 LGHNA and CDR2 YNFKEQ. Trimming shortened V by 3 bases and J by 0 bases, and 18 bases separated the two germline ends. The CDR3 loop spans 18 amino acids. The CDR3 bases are TGTGCCAGCAGCCACCCCCAACTTAAAGACGGCTCCTACAATGAGCAGTTCTTC. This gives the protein CASSHPQLKDGSYNEQFF.

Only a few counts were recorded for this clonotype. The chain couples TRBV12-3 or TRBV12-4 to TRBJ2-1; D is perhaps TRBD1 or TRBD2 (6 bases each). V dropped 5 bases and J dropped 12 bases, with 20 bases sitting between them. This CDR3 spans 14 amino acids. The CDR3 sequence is CASSLSRDIRVQFF. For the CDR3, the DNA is TGTGCCAGCAGTCTTTCGCGGGACATCAGGGTGCAGTTCTTC.

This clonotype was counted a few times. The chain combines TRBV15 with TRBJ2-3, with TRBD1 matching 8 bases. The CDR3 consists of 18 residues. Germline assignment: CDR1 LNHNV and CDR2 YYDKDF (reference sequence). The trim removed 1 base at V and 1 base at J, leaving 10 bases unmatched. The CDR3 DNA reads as TGTGCCACCAGCAGAGTTTACCCTGGACAGGGAGGCACAGATACGCAGTATTTT. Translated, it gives CATSRVYPGQGGTDTQYF.

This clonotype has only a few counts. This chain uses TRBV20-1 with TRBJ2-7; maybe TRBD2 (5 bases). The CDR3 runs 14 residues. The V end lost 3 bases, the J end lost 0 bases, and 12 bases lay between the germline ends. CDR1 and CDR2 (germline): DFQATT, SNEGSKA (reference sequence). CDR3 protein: CSAREDRASYEQYF. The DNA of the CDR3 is TGCAGTGCTAGGGAGGATAGGGCCTCCTACGAGCAGTACTTC.

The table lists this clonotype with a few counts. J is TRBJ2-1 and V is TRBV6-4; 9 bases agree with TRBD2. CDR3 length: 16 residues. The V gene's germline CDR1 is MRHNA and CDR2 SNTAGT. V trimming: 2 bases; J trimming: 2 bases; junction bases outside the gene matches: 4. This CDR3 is CASSDGASGTYNEQFF. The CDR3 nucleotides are TGTGCCAGCAGTGACGGGGCTAGCGGGACCTACAATGAGCAGTTCTTC.